This TCR beta chain was identified in a study of CD8 T cells in ankylosing spondylitis. Study outcomes and limitations: About eight highly homologous variants made up a TCR beta motif that seemed to typify ankylosing spondylitis blood.

A quantitative 5'-RACE method, one with molecular barcodes, was used to make TCR beta libraries. TCRdb reprocessed the 5' RACE reads with MiXCR, giving one entry per CDR3 protein. The table lists about 330,000 distinct CDR3 sequences, 8% of them singletons. V shed 5 bases and J 3 bases; nucleotides not matched to a gene: 10. The CDR3 sequence is 17 residues long. The germline gives CDR1 SGHTA, CDR2 FQGNSA. With regard to this clonotype: Its antigen is still unknown.

The specimen sequenced was blood, either unsorted or a sorted T cell fraction (not recorded which). The clonotype was recovered from a male donor with ankylosing spondylitis. The V and J genes are TRBV7-2 and TRBJ2-2, with 9 positions matching TRBD2. The DNA of the CDR3 is TGTGCCAGCAGCCTCCTTAGCGGGAGATTGGACACCGGGGAGCTGTTTTTT. Its protein is CASSLLSGRLDTGELFF.